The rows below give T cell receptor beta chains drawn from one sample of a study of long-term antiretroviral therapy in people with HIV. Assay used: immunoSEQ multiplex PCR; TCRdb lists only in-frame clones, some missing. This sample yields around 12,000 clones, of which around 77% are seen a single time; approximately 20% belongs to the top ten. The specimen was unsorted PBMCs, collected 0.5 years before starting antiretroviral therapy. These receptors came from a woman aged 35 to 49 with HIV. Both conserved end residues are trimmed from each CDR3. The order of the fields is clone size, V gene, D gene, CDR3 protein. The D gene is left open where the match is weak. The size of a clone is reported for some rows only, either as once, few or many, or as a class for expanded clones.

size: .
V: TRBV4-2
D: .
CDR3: ASSQGGGRVLNEQY

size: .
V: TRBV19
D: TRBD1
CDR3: ASSITGGWQPQH

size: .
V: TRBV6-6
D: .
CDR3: ASSYSKTGEAF

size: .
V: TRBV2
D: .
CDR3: ASSATDKNIQY

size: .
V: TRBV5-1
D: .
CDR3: ASSLRDDGGLGANVLT

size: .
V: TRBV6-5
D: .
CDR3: ASSYSGVQINYGYT

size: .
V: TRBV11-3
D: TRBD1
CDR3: ASSHRQGFTDTQY

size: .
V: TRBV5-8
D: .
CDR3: ASSLGTGSAETQY

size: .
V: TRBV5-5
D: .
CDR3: ASSLAPGRTGELF

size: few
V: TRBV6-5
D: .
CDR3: ASMPSEISGNTIY

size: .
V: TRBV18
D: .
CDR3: ASSPGSGFDNEQF

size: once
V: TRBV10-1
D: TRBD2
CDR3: ASSGSGSSTDTQY

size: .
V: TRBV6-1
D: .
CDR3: ASPLNTEAF

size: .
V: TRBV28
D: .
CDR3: ASSFTSEGEQF

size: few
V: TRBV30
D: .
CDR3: AWSVLAASSYNSPLH

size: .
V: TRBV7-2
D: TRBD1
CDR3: ASSFAGTVTYDEQF

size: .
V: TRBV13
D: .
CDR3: ASSFSGQNEQF

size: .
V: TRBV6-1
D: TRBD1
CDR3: ASTSGTGGHNEQF

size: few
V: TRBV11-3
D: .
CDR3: ASSARQANYGYT

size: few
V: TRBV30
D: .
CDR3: AWGGGFNSPLH

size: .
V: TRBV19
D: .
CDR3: ASSTRGEQY

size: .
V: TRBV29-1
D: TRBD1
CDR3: SGGGQGDGYT

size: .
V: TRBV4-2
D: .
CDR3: ASSPTVNTEAF

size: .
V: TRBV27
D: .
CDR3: ASSPTVNSYEQY

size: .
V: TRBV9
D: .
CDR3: ASSVEQGGETQY

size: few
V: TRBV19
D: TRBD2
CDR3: ASSWASGDHEQF

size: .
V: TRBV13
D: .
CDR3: ASSETRTLSAYEQY

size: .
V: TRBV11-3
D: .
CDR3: ASSLDALNTGELF

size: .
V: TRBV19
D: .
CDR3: ASSMSGAGSMNKDGYT

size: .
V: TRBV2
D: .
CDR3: ASSGVSGELF

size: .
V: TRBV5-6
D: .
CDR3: ASSFGRGYGYT